The rows below give T cell receptor beta chains drawn from one sample of a study of blood T cell repertoires in COVID-19. Assay used: immunoSEQ multiplex PCR; TCRdb lists only in-frame clones, some missing. Altogether around 270,000 clones are present, around 89% being singletons, with the ten largest covering about 4.6%. Sequenced: peripheral blood. All receptors derive from a man aged 35 to 55 with acute or convalescent COVID-19. Both conserved end residues are part of each CDR3. The D gene is left open where the match is weak. Size tells how often a clone was seen (once, few, many) or the class of an expanded clone, and some rows leave it out.

j_gene	abundance	v_gene	d_gene	CDR3nt	CDR3aa
TRBJ1-1	.	TRBV7-2	.	TGTGCCAGCAGCTTAGCTGATGGTCTAACTGAAGCTTTCTTT	CASSLADGLTEAFF
TRBJ1-1	.	TRBV27	.	TGTGCCAGCAGTTTCGGGGGTGACACTGAAGCTTTCTTT	CASSFGGDTEAFF
TRBJ2-5	once	TRBV14	.	TGTGCCAGCAGCCAAGGTGAAGGACAGGGAGGGACGGAGACCCAGTACTTC	CASSQGEGQGGTETQYF
TRBJ1-1	.	TRBV11-1	.	TGTGCCAGCAGCACGTTGGGGGGGAACACTGAAGCTTTCTTT	CASSTLGGNTEAFF
TRBJ2-3	.	TRBV11-2	.	TGTGCCAGCAGCAGCGGTCCGGATCGCACAGATACGCAGTATTTT	CASSSGPDRTDTQYF
TRBJ1-3	few	TRBV2	TRBD1	TGTGCCAGCAGTCTTCCGGGACAGGGATACACCATATATTTT	CASSLPGQGYTIYF
TRBJ2-2	.	TRBV7-9	.	TGTGCCAGCAGACTTAAGGGACAAAACACCGGGGAGCTGTTTTTT	CASRLKGQNTGELFF
TRBJ1-1	.	TRBV19	.	TGTGCCAGTAGTCCCTGGGAGGACCAGGGTGGGACTGAAGCTTTCTTT	CASSPWEDQGGTEAFF
TRBJ1-3	.	TRBV5-6	.	TGTGCCAGCAGCGCCCCAGGCAGCTCTGGAAACACCATATATTTT	CASSAPGSSGNTIYF
TRBJ2-7	.	TRBV5-5	TRBD1	TGTGCCAGCCTAAGGGACAGGGGAACCGAGCAGTACTTC	CASLRDRGTEQYF
TRBJ2-3	.	TRBV5-1	.	TGCGCCAGCAGCACGGGTTCCTCTAGCACAGATACGCAGTATTTT	CASSTGSSSTDTQYF
TRBJ2-4	once	TRBV5-1	.	TGCGCCAGCAGCACAGACAGAGCAGACATTCAGTACTTC	CASSTDRADIQYF
TRBJ1-5	.	TRBV15	.	TGTGCCACCACCACCCTGGACCGGGGATTCAATCAGCCCCAGCATTTT	CATTTLDRGFNQPQHF
TRBJ2-7	once	TRBV7-9	TRBD2	TGTGCCAGCAGCTCACTTTCCCTAGCGGGGGGTTTCTACGAGCAGTACTTC	CASSSLSLAGGFYEQYF
TRBJ1-2	.	TRBV5-1	TRBD1	TGCGCCAGCAGCTCAGGGGACAGGGGGCGATCAAACTATGGCTACACCTTC	CASSSGDRGRSNYGYTF
TRBJ2-1	once	TRBV7-2	.	TGTGCCAGCAGCTTAAGGGGGAATGAGCAGTTCTTC	CASSLRGNEQFF
TRBJ1-1	.	TRBV5-1	TRBD1	TGCGCCAGCAGCTTGGTGACAGGGGCTGCCACTGAAGCTTTCTTT	CASSLVTGAATEAFF
TRBJ1-1	.	TRBV7-9	.	TGTGCCAGCAGCTCCAACAGGGTAACAACTTTCTTT	CASSSNRVTTFF
TRBJ1-2	once	TRBV5-6	.	TGTGCCAGCAGCTTGTACGGGAATTTCTATGGCTACACCTTC	CASSLYGNFYGYTF
TRBJ2-1	.	TRBV5-1	TRBD1	TGCGCCAGCAGCCTCAGGGGGCAAGGTAATGAGCAGTTCTTC	CASSLRGQGNEQFF
TRBJ1-2	.	TRBV7-9	TRBD1	TGTGCCAGCAGCTTGGTAGGACAGGGGGTGGGCTATGGCTACACCTTC	CASSLVGQGVGYGYTF
TRBJ2-7	.	TRBV9	.	TGTGCCAGCAGCGTAGAGGCTAGCGCACAACCGGCCGAGCAGTACTTC	CASSVEASAQPAEQYF
TRBJ1-2	.	TRBV27	.	TGTGCCAGCAGTCCCCAGGGGCTACTCTATGGCTACACCTTC	CASSPQGLLYGYTF
TRBJ1-1	.	TRBV4-1	.	TGCGCCAGCAGCCTAGGGCAGGGGAGAAGGAACACTGAAGCTTTCTTT	CASSLGQGRRNTEAFF
TRBJ1-6	.	TRBV5-5	TRBD1	TGTGCCAGCAGCTTGAGTGGGACAGGGAAATCACCCCTCCACTTT	CASSLSGTGKSPLHF
TRBJ2-2	.	TRBV5-1	TRBD1	TGCGCCAGCAGCTTGGGTCCTGGACAGGGGGACACCGGGGAGCTGTTTTTT	CASSLGPGQGDTGELFF
TRBJ2-1	few	TRBV5-4	.	TGTGCCAGCAGCCAGGTGGGCGATGAGCAGTTCTTC	CASSQVGDEQFF
TRBJ1-1	.	TRBV11-2	TRBD1	TGTGCCAGCAGCTGGACAGGGACGATGAACACTGAAGCTTTCTTT	CASSWTGTMNTEAFF
TRBJ1-2	.	TRBV5-6	TRBD1	TGTGCCAGCAGCCCCCCTCTCTGGGGACAGATTAACTATGGCTACACCTTC	CASSPPLWGQINYGYTF
TRBJ2-7	.	TRBV18	.	TGTGCCAGCTTTTCTCAGGGGTCCTACGAGCAGTACTTC	CASFSQGSYEQYF
TRBJ2-7	.	TRBV5-5	.	TGTGCCAGCAGCTTGGGTCTTGGAGGATATTTTTGGTACGAGCAGTACTTC	CASSLGLGGYFWYEQYF
TRBJ1-3	.	TRBV11-2	TRBD1	TGTGCCAGCAGCTTAGGGACAGGGTCGGGAAACACCATATATTTT	CASSLGTGSGNTIYF
TRBJ1-1	.	TRBV30	.	TGTGCCTGGATTCGGAGGTTTTCAGGGGCTGGGGAAACTGAAGCTTTCTTT	CAWIRRFSGAGETEAFF
TRBJ1-2	.	TRBV3-1/TRBV3-2	.	TGTGCCAGCAGCAACGTACAGTATGGCTACACCTTC	CASSNVQYGYTF
TRBJ2-3	.	TRBV5-1	.	TGCGCCAGCAGCTTGGAGGCAGGGGAAGAAGATACGCAGTATTTT	CASSLEAGEEDTQYF
TRBJ2-7	.	TRBV10-3	.	TGTGCCATCAGGATACAGGGATCCGCGAATTCCTACGAGCAGTACTTC	CAIRIQGSANSYEQYF
TRBJ2-7	.	TRBV12-3/TRBV12-4	.	TGTGCCAGCGGCGGGGCCTCCTACGAGCAGTACTTC	CASGGASYEQYF
TRBJ2-2	.	TRBV4-1	.	TGCGCCAGCAGCCGTCGTGACTTGGGGGGACGTAGCGGGGAGCTGTTTTTT	CASSRRDLGGRSGELFF
TRBJ1-4	.	TRBV11-3	TRBD1	TGTGCCAGCAGCTTAGAACAGGGGCAGAATGAAAAACTGTTTTTT	CASSLEQGQNEKLFF